This TCR beta chain derives from a study of OX40 agonist ivuxolimab in advanced cancers. Study overall: Clinicians treated patients with ivuxolimab, an agonistic anti-OX40 (CD134) antibody.

The V gene's germline CDR1 is KGHSH and CDR2 LQKENI. With V trimmed by 5 bases and J by 0 bases, 6 bases remained unmatched. CDR3 size: 16 residues. Here immunoSEQ multiplex PCR was the method, and the copy in TCRdb shows in-frame clones only, minus some. Of under 150,000 clones listed, under 95% are singletons. J is TRBJ1-3 and V is TRBV18, with 8 bases fitting TRBD1. Sample: CD4+ or CD8+ T cells sorted from blood, taken in a trial of the OX40 agonist ivuxolimab. This clonotype originated in an adult with an advanced solid tumor such as melanoma, head and neck, liver or kidney cancer. CDR3 bases: TGTGCCAGCTCAGGCGGACAGGGACGCTCTGGAAACACCATATATTTT. This codes for CASSGGQGRSGNTIYF.